One and the same sample provided the 9 T cell receptor beta chains below, sequenced in a study of blood T cell repertoires in COVID-19. Assay: immunoSEQ multiplex PCR; the TCRdb copy retains only in-frame clones and omits some. The sample includes approximately 260,000 clones, roughly 84% of them seen just once. Sequencing was done on a sample of PBMCs or T cells enriched from blood (not recorded which). The source of these receptors is a woman between 45 and 60 years old who had been exposed to COVID-19.

This clone was picked up one time. The chain carries TRBV9 and TRBJ2-1; 8 bases map to TRBD2. The CDR3 runs 19 residues. Trimming took 2 bases from V and 0 from J; bases not matched to a gene: 13. Per germline, CDR1 SGDLS and CDR2 YYNGEE. The CDR3 DNA is TGTGCCAGCAGCGTTTCCGGGACTAGTAGGGGGAGCTCCTACAATGAGCAGTTCTTC. It codes for CASSVSGTSRGSSYNEQFF.

J is TRBJ2-3 and V is TRBV6-5; a possible D gene is TRBD1 (5 bases). Between the trimmed V and J ends, which lost 3 bases and 4 bases, there was a span of 11 bases. The V gene's germline CDR1 is MNHEY and CDR2 SVGAGI. This CDR3 is built from 14 residues. DNA for the CDR3: TGTGCCAGCAGTTATGTAGCAGGGCCAGATACGCAGTATTTT. This translates into CASSYVAGPDTQYF.

V is TRBV29-1 and J is TRBJ2-7, with no clear D. There are 9 residues in the CDR3. Germline V lookup: CDR1 SQVTM, CDR2 ANQGSEA. CDR3 in amino acids: CTETYEQYF. The CDR3 DNA reads TGCACCGAGACCTACGAGCAGTACTTC.

The V call is TRBV19, the J call TRBJ2-5; D perhaps matches TRBD2 (6 bases). The CDR3 is 16 residues long. V shed 3 bases and J shed 2 bases, with 16 bases lying between them. The germline CDR1 and CDR2 sequences are LNHDA and SQIVND (reference sequence). For the CDR3, the DNA is TGTGCCAGTAGTATCTACTCTGGGAGGCTTCAAGAGACCCAGTACTTC. It translates to CASSIYSGRLQETQYF. The full variable domain, its missing parts supplied by reference TRBV19 and TRBJ2-5, is DGGITQSPKYLFRKEGQNVTLSCEQNLNHDAMYWYRQDPGQGLRLIYYSQIVNDFQKGDIAEGYSVSREKKESFPLTVTSAQKNPTAFYLCASSIYSGRLQETQYFGPGTRLLVL.

V and J are TRBV29-1 and TRBJ2-3; TRBD2 aligns across 11 bases. The CDR3 runs 17 residues. Germline V gives CDR1 SQVTM, CDR2 ANQGSEA. Germline trimming cut 4 bases from V and 1 base from J; bases unmatched to any gene: 10. The CDR3 DNA follows: TGCAGCGTTGGTCGATCTAGCGGGGGGACTGGCACAGATACGCAGTATTTT. This codes for CSVGRSSGGTGTDTQYF.

This clone was counted only a few times. This sequence joins TRBV6-5 and TRBJ2-1; the match to TRBD2 covers 14 bases. With V trimmed by 2 bases and J by 13 bases, 10 bases remained unmatched. The CDR3 length is 16 residues. The germline gives CDR1 MNHEY, CDR2 SVGAGI. The CDR3 spells CASSYRLAGGLTKQFF. CDR3 nucleotide sequence: TGTGCCAGCAGTTACCGACTAGCGGGGGGGCTCACGAAACAGTTCTTC.

DNA of the CDR3: TGTGCTAGTGGTCTCAAGACAGGGGGCGATGAGCAGTTCTTC. Translating it yields CASGLKTGGDEQFF. The chain employs TRBV12-5 and TRBJ2-1, with 10 bases lining up with TRBD1. V gave up 5 bases and J gave up 8 bases; unmatched junction bases: 6. CDR3 length: 14 amino acids. Germline CDR1 LGHNT, CDR2 FRNRAP.

The gene calls are TRBV14 and TRBJ1-3, with D perhaps matching TRBD1 (6 bases). CDR1 is SGHDN, CDR2 FVKESK, per germline. V was cut by 4 bases and J by 2 bases, with 12 bases left in between. The CDR3 has 15 amino acids. Written as DNA, the CDR3 is TGTGCCAGCAGCCGTACAGGGAAGACTGGAAACACCATATATTTT. Its translation is CASSRTGKTGNTIYF.

The chain couples TRBV6-5 to TRBJ1-1, with TRBD1 matching over 8 bases. Trimming removed 6 bases from V and 4 bases from J; junction bases left unmatched: 7. Germline V CDR1 and CDR2: MNHEY, SVGAGI. The CDR3 covers 14 residues. The CDR3 protein is CASRGQELSTEAFF. The CDR3 DNA sequence: TGTGCCAGCAGGGGACAGGAATTAAGCACTGAAGCTTTCTTT.